Listed here are 6 T cell receptor beta chains from one sample, sequenced in a study of blood T cell repertoires in COVID-19. Only in-frame clones appear in the TCRdb table, and some are missing; sequencing was by immunoSEQ multiplex PCR. The data hold about 99,000 clones, with roughly 88% observed a single time. Sequenced input: peripheral blood. These receptors all stem from a human donor in a cohort sampled during active COVID-19.

This CDR3 is CASSPSKGVETEAFF. CDR3 nucleotides: TGTGCCAGCAGTCCGTCAAAAGGGGTGGAGACTGAAGCTTTCTTT. V and J are TRBV25-1 and TRBJ1-1; maybe TRBD1 (5 bases). The CDR3 runs to 15 residues. Trimming took off 5 bases at V and 5 bases at J, with 18 bases between the two ends. Germline-derived CDR1 and CDR2 are MGHDK and SYGVNS.

The rearrangement joins TRBV10-2 to TRBJ2-1; TRBD2 matches 10 bases. The trim removed 8 bases at V and 7 bases at J, leaving 11 bases unmatched. The CDR3 covers 15 residues. From germline, CDR1 is WSHSY and CDR2 SAAADI. The CDR3 here is CASSQAGGPKNEQFF. The CDR3 nucleotides read TGCGCCAGCTCACAAGCGGGAGGGCCGAAAAATGAGCAGTTCTTC.

The V call is TRBV7-2, the J call TRBJ1-4; tentative D call: TRBD1 (5 bases). The CDR3 spans 15 residues. Germline V gene lookup returns CDR1 SGHTA and CDR2 FQGNSA. Trimming removed 5 bases at V and 5 bases at J, with 15 bases between. The CDR3 reads CASSPRPGYNEKLFF. CDR3 sequence (DNA): TGTGCCAGCAGCCCGAGACCAGGGTACAATGAAAAACTGTTTTTT.

The chain couples TRBV3-1 (or the pseudogene TRBV3-2) to TRBJ2-7, with D unresolved. Germline CDR1 reads LGHDT; CDR2 reads YNNKEL (reference sequence). The CDR3 consists of 14 residues. Trimming removed 1 base at V and 1 base at J, with 8 bases between. CDR3 amino acids: CASSQATTSYEQYF. CDR3 nucleotide sequence: TGTGCCAGCAGCCAAGCAACCACATCCTACGAGCAGTACTTC.

The CDR3 DNA reads as TGTGCCAGTAGTATAGGGGGCGTTATATATGAGCAGTTCTTC. Its translation: CASSIGGVIYEQFF. V is TRBV19 and J is TRBJ2-1; D might be TRBD1 (5 bases). Germline CDR1 is LNHDA and CDR2 is SQIVND (reference sequence). The length of the CDR3 is 14 residues. V lost 1 base and J 8 bases, leaving 12 bases between the germline ends.

The chain uses TRBV6-5 and TRBJ1-2; 7 bases map to TRBD1. Per germline, CDR1 MNHEY and CDR2 SVGAGI. This CDR3 region has 14 residues. Losses at the gene ends were 4 bases for V and 1 base for J; bases not matched to a gene: 3. CDR3 coding DNA: TGTGCCAGCAGTTCTGGGGACAGTAACTATGGCTACACCTTC. Protein sequence: CASSSGDSNYGYTF.